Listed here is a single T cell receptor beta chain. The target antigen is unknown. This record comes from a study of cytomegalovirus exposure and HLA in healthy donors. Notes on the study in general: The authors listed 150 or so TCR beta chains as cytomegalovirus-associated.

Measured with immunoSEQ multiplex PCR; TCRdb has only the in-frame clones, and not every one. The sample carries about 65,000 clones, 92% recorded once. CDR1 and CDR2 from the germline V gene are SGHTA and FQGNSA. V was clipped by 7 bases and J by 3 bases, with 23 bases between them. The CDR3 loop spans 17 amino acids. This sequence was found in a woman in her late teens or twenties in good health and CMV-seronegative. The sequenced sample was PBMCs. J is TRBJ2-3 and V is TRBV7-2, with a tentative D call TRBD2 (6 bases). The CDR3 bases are TGTGCCAGCACCCCGGCCTGGTTGGCAGGGAGGACAGATACGCAGTATTTT. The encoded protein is CASTPAWLAGRTDTQYF.